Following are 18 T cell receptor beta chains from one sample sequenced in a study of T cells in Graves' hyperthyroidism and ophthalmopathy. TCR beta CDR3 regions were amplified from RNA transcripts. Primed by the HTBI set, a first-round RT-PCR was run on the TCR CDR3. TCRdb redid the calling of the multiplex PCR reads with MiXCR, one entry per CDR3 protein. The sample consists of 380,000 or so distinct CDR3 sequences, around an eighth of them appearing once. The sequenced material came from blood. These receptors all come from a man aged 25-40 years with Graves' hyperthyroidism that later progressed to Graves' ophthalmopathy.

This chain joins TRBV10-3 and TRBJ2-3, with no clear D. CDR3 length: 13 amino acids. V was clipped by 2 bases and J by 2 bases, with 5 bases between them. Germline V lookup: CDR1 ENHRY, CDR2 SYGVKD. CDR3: CAISEPNTDTQYF. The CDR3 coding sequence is TGTGCCATCAGTGAGCCTAACACAGATACGCAGTATTTT.

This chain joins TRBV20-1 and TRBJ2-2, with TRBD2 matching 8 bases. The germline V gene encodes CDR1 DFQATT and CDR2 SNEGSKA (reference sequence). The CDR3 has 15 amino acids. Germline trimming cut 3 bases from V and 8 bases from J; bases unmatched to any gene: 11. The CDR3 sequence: CSARRQRGRRGELFF. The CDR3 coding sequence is TGCAGTGCTAGGAGGCAGCGGGGGAGAAGGGGGGAGCTGTTTTTT.

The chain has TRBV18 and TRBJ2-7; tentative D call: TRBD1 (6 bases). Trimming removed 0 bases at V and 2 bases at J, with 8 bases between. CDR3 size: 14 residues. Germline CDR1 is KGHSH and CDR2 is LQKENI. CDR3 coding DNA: TGTGCCAGCTCACCACCGACAGGAGCCTACGAGCAGTACTTC. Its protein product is CASSPPTGAYEQYF.

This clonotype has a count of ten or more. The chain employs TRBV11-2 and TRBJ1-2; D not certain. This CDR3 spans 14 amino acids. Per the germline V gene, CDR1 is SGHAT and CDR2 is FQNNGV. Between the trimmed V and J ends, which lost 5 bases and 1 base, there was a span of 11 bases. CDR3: CASSISRDNYGYTF. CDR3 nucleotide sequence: TGTGCCAGCAGCATAAGCCGGGATAACTATGGCTACACCTTC.

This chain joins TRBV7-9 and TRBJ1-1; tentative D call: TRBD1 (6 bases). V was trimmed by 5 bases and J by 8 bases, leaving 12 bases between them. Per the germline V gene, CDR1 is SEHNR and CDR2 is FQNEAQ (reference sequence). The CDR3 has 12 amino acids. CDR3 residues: CASSGWTEEAFF. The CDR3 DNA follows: TGTGCCAGCAGCGGATGGACAGAGGAAGCTTTCTTT.

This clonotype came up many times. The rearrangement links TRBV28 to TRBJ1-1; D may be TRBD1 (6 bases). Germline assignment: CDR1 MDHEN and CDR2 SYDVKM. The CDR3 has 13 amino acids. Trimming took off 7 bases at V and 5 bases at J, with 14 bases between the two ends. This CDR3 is CASKGQGRTEAFF. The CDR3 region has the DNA TGTGCCAGCAAGGGGCAGGGGAGAACTGAAGCTTTCTTT.

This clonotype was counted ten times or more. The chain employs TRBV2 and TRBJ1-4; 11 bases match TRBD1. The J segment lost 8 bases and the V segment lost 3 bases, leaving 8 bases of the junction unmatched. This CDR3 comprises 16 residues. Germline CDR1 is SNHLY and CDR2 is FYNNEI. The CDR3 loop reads CASSDSTGTGGEKLFF. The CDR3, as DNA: TGTGCCAGCAGTGACTCCACCGGGACAGGGGGGGAAAAACTGTTTTTT.

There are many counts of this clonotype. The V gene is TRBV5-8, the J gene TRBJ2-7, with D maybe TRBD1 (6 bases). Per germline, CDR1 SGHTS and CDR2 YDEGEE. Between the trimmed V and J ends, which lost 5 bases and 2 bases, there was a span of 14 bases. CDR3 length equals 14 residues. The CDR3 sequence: CASRPPGAAYEQYF. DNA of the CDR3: TGTGCCAGCAGACCCCCAGGGGCGGCCTACGAGCAGTACTTC.

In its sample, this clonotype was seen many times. This CDR3 reads CASIAGGPRDTQYF. In nucleotides, the CDR3 is TGTGCCAGCATTGCGGGGGGGCCTCGAGATACGCAGTATTTT. The chain has TRBV6-1 and TRBJ2-3; TRBD2 matches at 9 bases. Germline loops: CDR1 MNHNS, CDR2 SASEGT. With V trimmed by 7 bases and J by 5 bases, 7 bases remained unmatched. The CDR3 extends over 14 amino acids.

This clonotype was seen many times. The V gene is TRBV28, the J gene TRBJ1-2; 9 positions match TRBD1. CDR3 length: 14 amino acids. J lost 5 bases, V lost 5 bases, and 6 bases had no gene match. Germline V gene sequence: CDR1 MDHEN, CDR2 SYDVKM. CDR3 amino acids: CASSRTGVGYGYTF. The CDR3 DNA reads TGTGCCAGCAGTCGGACAGGGGTAGGGTATGGCTACACCTTC.

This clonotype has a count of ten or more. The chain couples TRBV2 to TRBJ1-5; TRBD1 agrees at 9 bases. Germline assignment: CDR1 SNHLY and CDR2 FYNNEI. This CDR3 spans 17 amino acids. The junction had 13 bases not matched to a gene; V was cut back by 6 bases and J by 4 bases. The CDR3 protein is CASRTGGGQGSNQPQHF. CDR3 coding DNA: TGTGCCAGCAGAACAGGGGGCGGGCAAGGGTCGAATCAGCCCCAGCATTTT.

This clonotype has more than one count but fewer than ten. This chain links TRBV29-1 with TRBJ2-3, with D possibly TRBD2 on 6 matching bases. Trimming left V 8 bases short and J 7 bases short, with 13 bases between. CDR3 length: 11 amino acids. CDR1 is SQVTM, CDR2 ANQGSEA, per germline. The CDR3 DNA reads TGCAGCCCTCCCGGGGGATATACGCAGTATTTT. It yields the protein CSPPGGYTQYF.

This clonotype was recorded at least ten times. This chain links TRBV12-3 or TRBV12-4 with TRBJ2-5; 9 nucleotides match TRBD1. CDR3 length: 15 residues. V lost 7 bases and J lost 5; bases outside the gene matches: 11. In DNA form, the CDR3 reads TGTGCCAGCACCGCCAAGGGACAGGGCTTGGAGACCCAGTACTTC. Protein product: CASTAKGQGLETQYF.

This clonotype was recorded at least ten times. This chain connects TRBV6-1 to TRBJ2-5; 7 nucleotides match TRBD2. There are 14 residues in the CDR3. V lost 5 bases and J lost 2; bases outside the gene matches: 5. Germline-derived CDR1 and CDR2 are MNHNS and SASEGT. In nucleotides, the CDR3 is TGTGCCAGCAGTTCGTGGACTAGGCAAGAGACCCAGTACTTC. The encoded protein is CASSSWTRQETQYF.

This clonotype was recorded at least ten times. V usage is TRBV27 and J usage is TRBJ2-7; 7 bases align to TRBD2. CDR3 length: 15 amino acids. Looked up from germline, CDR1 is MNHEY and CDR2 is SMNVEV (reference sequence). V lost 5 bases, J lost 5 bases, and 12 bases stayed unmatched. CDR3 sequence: CASSIHSGREDEQYF. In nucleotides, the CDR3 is TGTGCCAGCAGTATCCACTCGGGGAGGGAAGACGAGCAGTACTTC.

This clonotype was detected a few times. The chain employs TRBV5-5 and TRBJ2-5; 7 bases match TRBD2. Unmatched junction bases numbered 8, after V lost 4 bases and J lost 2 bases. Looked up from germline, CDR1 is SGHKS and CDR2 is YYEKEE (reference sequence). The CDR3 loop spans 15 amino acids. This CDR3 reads CASSQVRLAQETQYF. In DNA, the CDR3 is TGTGCCAGCAGCCAAGTCAGACTAGCACAAGAGACCCAGTACTTC.

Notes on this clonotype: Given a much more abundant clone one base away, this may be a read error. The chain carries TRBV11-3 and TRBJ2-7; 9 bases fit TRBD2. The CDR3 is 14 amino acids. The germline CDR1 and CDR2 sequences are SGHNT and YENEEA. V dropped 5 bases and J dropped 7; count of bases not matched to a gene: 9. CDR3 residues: CASSSGSGGREQYF. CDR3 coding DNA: TGTGCCAGCAGCAGTGGTAGCGGGGGAAGAGAGCAGTACTTC.

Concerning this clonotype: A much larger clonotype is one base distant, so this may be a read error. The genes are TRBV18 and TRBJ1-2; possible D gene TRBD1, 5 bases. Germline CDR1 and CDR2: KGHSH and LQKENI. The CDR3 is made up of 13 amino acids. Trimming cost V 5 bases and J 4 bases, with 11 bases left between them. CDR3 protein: CASSDGAVYGYTF. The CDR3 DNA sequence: TGTGCCAGCTCAGATGGGGCCGTCTATGGCTACACCTTC.